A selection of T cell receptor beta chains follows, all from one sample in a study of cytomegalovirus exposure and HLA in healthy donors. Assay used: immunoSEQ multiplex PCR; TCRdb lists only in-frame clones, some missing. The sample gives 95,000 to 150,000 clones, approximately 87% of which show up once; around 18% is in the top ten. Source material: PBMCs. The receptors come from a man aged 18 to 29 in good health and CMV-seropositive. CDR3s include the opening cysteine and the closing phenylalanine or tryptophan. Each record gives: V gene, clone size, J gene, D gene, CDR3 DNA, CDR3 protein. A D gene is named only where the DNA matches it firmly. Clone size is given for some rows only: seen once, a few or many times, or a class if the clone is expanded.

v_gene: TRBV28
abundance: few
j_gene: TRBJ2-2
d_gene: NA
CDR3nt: TGTGCCAGCAGTTTATCCGGGGTCCTCACCGGGGAGCTGTTTTTT
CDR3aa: CASSLSGVLTGELFF

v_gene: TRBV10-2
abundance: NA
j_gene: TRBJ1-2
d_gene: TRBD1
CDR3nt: TGCGCCAGCGGGACAGGGGCGGGCTATGGCTACACCTTC
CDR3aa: CASGTGAGYGYTF

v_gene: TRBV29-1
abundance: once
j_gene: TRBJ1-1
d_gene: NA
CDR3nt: TGCAGCGTGAACATGGGGTCAGGGGAAGGCACTGAAGCTTTCTTT
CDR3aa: CSVNMGSGEGTEAFF

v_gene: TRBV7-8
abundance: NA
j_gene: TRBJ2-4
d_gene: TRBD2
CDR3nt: TGTGCCAGCAGCCCAGGGACTAGCGGGGGGAACATTCAGTACTTC
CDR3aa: CASSPGTSGGNIQYF

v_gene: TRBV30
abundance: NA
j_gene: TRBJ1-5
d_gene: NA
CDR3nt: TGTGCCTGGAGTACCCAGGGAATTCAGCCCCAGCATTTT
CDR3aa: CAWSTQGIQPQHF

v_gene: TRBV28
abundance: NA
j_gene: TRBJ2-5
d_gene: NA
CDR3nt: TGTGCCAGCAGTTCCCCGGGACTGCCCTTGTCCCAGTACTTC
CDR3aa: CASSSPGLPLSQYF

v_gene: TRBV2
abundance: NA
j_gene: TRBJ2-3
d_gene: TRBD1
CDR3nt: TGTGGAACCGCGCGACAGGGGAATACAGATACGCAGTATTTT
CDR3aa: CGTARQGNTDTQYF

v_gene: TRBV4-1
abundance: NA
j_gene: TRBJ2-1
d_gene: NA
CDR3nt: TGCGCCAGCAGCCCGACCTTTATGGGGGGATACAATGAGCAGTTCTTC
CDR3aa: CASSPTFMGGYNEQFF

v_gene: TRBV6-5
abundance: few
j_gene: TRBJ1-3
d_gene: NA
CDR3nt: TGTGCCAGCAGTTACTCGCTTCAGATCGGAAACACCATATATTTT
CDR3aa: CASSYSLQIGNTIYF

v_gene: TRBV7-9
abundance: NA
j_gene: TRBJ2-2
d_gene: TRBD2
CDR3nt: TGTGCCAGCAGCTCCCCGTACGGGGGGGCTACGAACACCGGGGAGCTGTTTTTT
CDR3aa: CASSSPYGGATNTGELFF

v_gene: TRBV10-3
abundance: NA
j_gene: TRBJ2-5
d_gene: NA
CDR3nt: TGTGCCATCAGTGGGGAGCAAGAGACCCAGTACTTC
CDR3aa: CAISGEQETQYF

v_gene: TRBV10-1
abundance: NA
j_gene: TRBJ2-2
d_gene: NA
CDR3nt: TGCGCCACCCAGAGGGATTCGAACACCGGGGAGCTGTTTTTT
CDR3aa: CATQRDSNTGELFF

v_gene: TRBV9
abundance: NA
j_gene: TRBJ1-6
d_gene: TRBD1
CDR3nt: TGTGCCAGCAGCAAGGGGACGACAGGGGCACCCCTCCACTTT
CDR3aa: CASSKGTTGAPLHF

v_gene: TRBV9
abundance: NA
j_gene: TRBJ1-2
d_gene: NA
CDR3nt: TGTGCCAGCAGCGGCCAGGGGCCCCACTCTACTAACTATGGCTACACCTTC
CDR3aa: CASSGQGPHSTNYGYTF

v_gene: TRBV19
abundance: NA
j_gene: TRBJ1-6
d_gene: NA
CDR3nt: TGTGCCAGTAGTAGCGCCGGGTATAATTCACCCCTCCACTTT
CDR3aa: CASSSAGYNSPLHF

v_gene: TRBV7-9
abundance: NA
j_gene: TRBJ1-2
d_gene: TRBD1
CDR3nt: TGTGCCAGCAGCCTTGGGACAGGCTATGGCTACACCTTC
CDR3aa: CASSLGTGYGYTF

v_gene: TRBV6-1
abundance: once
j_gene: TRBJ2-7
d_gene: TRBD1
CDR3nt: TGTGCCAGCAGCCCCGGACAGGGGACCTACGAGCAGTACTTC
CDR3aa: CASSPGQGTYEQYF

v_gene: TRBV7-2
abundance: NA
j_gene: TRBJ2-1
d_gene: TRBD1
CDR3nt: TGTGCCAGCAGCAACCGGGACAGGAGGAATGAGCAGTTCTTC
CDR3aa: CASSNRDRRNEQFF

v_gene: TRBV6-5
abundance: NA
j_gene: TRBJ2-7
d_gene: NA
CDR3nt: TGTGCCAGTAGGGGAACAGGCCCCTACGAGCAGTACTTC
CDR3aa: CASRGTGPYEQYF

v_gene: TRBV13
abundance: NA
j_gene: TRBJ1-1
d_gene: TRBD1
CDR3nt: TGTGCCAGCAGCTTAGAACCCGGGACAGCGAACACTGAAGCTTTCTTT
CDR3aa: CASSLEPGTANTEAFF

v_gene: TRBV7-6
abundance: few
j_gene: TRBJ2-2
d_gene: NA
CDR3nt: TGTGCCAGCAGCTTAGTTATTGCTCGCGACGGCGGAACCGGGGAGCTGTTTTTC
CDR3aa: CASSLVIARDGGTGELFF

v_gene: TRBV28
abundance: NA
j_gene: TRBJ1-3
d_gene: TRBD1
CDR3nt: TGTGCCAGCAGACCCCTTAAGGCAGGGGGAACGGGGGGAAACACCATATATTTT
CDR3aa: CASRPLKAGGTGGNTIYF

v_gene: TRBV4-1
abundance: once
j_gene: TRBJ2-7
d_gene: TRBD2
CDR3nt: TGCGCCGGCAGCCAAGGCCTAGCGGGGGTTTACTACGAGCAGTACTTC
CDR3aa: CAGSQGLAGVYYEQYF

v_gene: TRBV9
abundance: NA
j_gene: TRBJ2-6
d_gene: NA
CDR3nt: TGTGCCAGCGCGACAAGCCGTTCTGGGGCCAACGTCCTGACTTTC
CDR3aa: CASATSRSGANVLTF

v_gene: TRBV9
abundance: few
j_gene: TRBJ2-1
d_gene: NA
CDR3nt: TGTGCCAGCAGCGCAACGGTAGCAGGACTAAGCGGGTATTTCTCCTACAATGAGCAGTTCTTC
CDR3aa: CASSATVAGLSGYFSYNEQFF

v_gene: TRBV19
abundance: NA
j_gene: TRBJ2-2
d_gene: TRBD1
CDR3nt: TGTGCCACCCCGGGACAGGGGAACACCGGGGAGCTGTTTTTT
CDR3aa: CATPGQGNTGELFF

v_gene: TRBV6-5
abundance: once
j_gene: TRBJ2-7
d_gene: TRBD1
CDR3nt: TGTGCCAGCAGTTACCGGGGACAGGGCTACGAGCAGTACTTC
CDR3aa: CASSYRGQGYEQYF